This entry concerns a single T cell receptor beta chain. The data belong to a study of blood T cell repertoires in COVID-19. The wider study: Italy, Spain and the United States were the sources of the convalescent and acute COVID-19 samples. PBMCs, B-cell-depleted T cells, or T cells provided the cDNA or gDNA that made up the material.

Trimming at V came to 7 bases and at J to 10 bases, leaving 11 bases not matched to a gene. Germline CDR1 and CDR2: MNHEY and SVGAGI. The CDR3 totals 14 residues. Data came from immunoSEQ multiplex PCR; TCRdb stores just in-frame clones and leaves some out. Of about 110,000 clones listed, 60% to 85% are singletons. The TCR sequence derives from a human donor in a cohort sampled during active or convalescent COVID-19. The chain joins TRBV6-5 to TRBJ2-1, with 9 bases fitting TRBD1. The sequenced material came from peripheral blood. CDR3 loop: CASTPGQGVREQFF. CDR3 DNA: TGTGCCAGCACCCCGGGACAGGGCGTCCGGGAGCAGTTCTTC.